This TCR beta chain emerged from a study of blood T cell repertoires in COVID-19. Study information: Sample material is recorded as cDNA or gDNA derived from T cells, B-cell-depleted T cells, or PBMCs.

CDR1 SGHRS and CDR2 YFSETQ come from the germline V gene. CDR3 size: 15 residues. V lost 2 bases to trimming and J lost 3 bases, with 13 bases between them. Sequencing was performed with immunoSEQ multiplex PCR; in TCRdb, only in-frame clones are kept and a portion is missing. The sample has about 76,000 clones, 90% seen once. The chain joins TRBV5-1 to TRBJ2-3, with D possibly matching TRBD2 (5 bases). The sample consisted of peripheral blood. The TCR originated in a woman aged 50 to 60 in a cohort sampled during active COVID-19. This chain's CDR3 is CASSLTTSGTDTQYF. The CDR3 nucleotides are TGCGCCAGCAGCTTAACGACCTCGGGGACAGATACGCAGTATTTT.